This T cell receptor (beta chain) derives from a study of blood T cells in healthy people across ages. Study-wide background: Roughly one uniquely barcoded beta molecule per two T cells was captured.

About this clonotype itself: Its antigen is unknown.

Study outcomes and limitations: While age rose, TCR beta diversity per million T cells dropped in a roughly linear way. Shifts in expanded clonotypes may have been confounded by donor CMV status, which was unknown. Naive T cell percentage strongly correlated with TCR beta diversity.

Primed by a sample-barcoded 5' primer and a J-beta primer mix, a second PCR proceeded for about 7 to 11 cycles. Using its own MiXCR run on the 5' RACE reads, TCRdb lists one record per CDR3 protein. The table lists about 750,000 distinct CDR3 sequences, approximately 55% of them singletons. Losses at the gene ends were 1 base for V and 4 bases for J; bases not matched to a gene: 15. Germline V gene data show CDR1 as LGHDT and CDR2 as YNNKEL (reference sequence). The CDR3 is 19 residues long. This rearrangement joins TRBV3-1 to TRBJ2-5; 10 nucleotides align to TRBD1. This TCR derives from an elderly man in good health. Sequences were obtained from blood. The CDR3 spells CASSQVWDRGVDLGETQYF. The CDR3 nucleotides read TGTGCCAGCAGCCAAGTGTGGGACAGGGGAGTGGATTTGGGAGAGACCCAGTACTTC.